This TCR beta chain was identified during a study of Ad26.COV2.S vaccination and SARS-CoV-2 variants. The protocol was immunoSEQ multiplex PCR, while the TCRdb copy is restricted to in-frame clones and leaves out a portion. The data show hundreds of thousands of clones, about 89% seen once. CDR3 size: 17 residues. Per germline, CDR1 SGHTA and CDR2 FQGNSA. Trimming removed 6 bases from V and 3 bases from J; junction bases left unmatched: 14. The treatment: roughly 20 received Ad26.COV2.S at low or high dose, single or two shots; about 5 received placebo; per-sample allocation not given. Repertoires come from day 63 after the first vaccine or placebo injection.

This TCR was recovered from a person between 18 and 65 years old who received the Ad26.COV2.S COVID-19 vaccine or a placebo. The chain is built from TRBV7-2 and TRBJ2-1; 7 nucleotides line up with TRBD2. Sequencing used peripheral blood, obtained in a trial of Ad26.COV2.S vaccine versus placebo. CDR3 nucleotides: TGTGCCAGCAGAATGGGCTGGGGCGGGGGACTCTACAATGAGCAGTTCTTC. Residues: CASRMGWGGGLYNEQFF.